The T cell receptor (beta chain) described here comes from a study of pediatric ulcerative colitis. Overall study results and limits: Rectal repertoires separated controls, mild-moderate and acute severe colitis.

Produced via immunoSEQ multiplex PCR; TCRdb's table is partial and in-frame only. The table shows roughly 70,000 clones, with approximately 87% occurring only once. In its sample, this clone was seen once. The antigen remains undetermined. No immunosuppressive drugs were given to ulcerative colitis patients before diagnostic colonoscopy. The sequencing sample was made of blood. The receptor was derived from a boy younger than 18 with severe ulcerative colitis.

CDR3 DNA sequence: TGTGCCAGCAGCTTAATCGGACGGACTTCTAGCACAGATACGCAGTATTTT. Protein sequence: CASSLIGRTSSTDTQYF. V usage is TRBV7-9 and J usage is TRBJ2-3; the D gene is possibly TRBD2 (5 bases). The CDR3 runs to 17 residues. Trimming pared 2 bases from V and 0 bases from J, leaving 15 bases between. Germline V gene sequence: CDR1 SEHNR, CDR2 FQNEAQ (reference sequence). The whole variable domain, filled in from reference TRBV7-9 and TRBJ2-3, reads DTGVSQNPRHKITKRGQNVTFRCDPISEHNRLYWYRQTLGQGPEFLTYFQNEAQLEKSRLLSDRFSAERPKGSFSTLEIQRTEQGDSAMYLCASSLIGRTSSTDTQYFGPGTRLTVL.